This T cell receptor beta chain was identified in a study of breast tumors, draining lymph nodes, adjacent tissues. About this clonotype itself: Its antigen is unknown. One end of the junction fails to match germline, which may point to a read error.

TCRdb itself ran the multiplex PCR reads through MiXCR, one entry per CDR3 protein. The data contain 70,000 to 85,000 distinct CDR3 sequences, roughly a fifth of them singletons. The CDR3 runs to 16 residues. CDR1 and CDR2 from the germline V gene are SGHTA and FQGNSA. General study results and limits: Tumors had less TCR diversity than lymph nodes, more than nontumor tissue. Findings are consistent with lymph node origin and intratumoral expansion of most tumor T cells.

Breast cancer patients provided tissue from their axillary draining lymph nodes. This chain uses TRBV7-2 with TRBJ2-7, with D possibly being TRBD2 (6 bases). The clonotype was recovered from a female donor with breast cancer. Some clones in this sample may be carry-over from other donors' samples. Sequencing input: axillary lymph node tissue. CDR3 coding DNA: TGTGCCGGCAGCTTGGGACTCGCAACCTTCGCCTACGAGCAGTACTTC. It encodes CAGSLGLATFAYEQYF.